What follows are 20 T cell receptor beta chains derived from one specimen sequenced in a study of tumor and adjacent non-tumor tissue in lung cancer. No cell sorting was done before RNA was extracted from the tissue. The normal lung tissue was taken more than 3 cm from the tumor edge. The library came from three nested PCR rounds adapted from ARM-PCR protocols. Using its own MiXCR run on the multiplex PCR reads, TCRdb lists one record per CDR3 protein. The sample shows about 43,000 distinct CDR3 sequences, roughly 66% of them seen only once. Sequencing input: distant non-tumor lung tissue. These receptors were taken from a middle-aged man with non-small cell lung cancer.

Regarding this clonotype: A read error is possible here, since a much larger clone lies one base away. V usage is TRBV7-8 and J usage is TRBJ2-7, with TRBD2 as a possible D gene (5 bases). There are 14 residues in the CDR3. V was clipped by 3 bases and J by 6 bases, with 15 bases between them. Germline V gene lookup returns CDR1 SGHVS and CDR2 FQNEAQ. The chain's CDR3 is CASSFLARPGEQYF. In DNA form, the CDR3 reads TGTGCCAGCAGCTTTTTAGCGAGGCCGGGCGAGCAGTACTTC. Drawing the rest from reference TRBV7-8 and TRBJ2-7, the complete variable domain is GAGVSQSPRYKVAKRGQDVALRCDPISGHVSLFWYQQALGQGPEFLTYFQNEAQLDKSGLPSDRFFAERPEGSVSTLKIQRTQQEDSAVYLCASSFLARPGEQYFGPGTRLTVT.

The sample holds many counts of this clonotype. The chain joins TRBV6-1 to TRBJ2-3; D unclear. The CDR3 is 15 residues long. CDR1 MNHNS and CDR2 SASEGT come from the germline V gene. Trimming stripped 3 bases from V and 0 bases from J, with 10 bases between. CDR3 residues: CASSDSGISTDTQYF. CDR3 bases: TGTGCCAGCAGTGATAGTGGGATAAGCACAGATACGCAGTATTTT.

Of note for this clonotype: At one end, the junction sequence differs from germline, possibly due to a read error. V usage is TRBV6-6 and J usage is TRBJ1-4; no definite D call. Germline values: CDR1 MNHNY, CDR2 SVGAGI (reference sequence). This CDR3 has 15 amino acids. This CDR3 is CAISPPEPGSERLFF. In DNA form, the CDR3 reads TGTGCCATTAGTCCCCCAGAGCCTGGAAGTGAAAGACTGTTTTTT.

In its sample, this clonotype was seen a few times. Given a much more abundant clone one base away, this may be a read error. The chain carries TRBV12-3 or TRBV12-4 and TRBJ2-7; no definite D call. This CDR3 region has 14 residues. The V gene lost 5 bases and the J gene lost 3 bases, with 14 bases spanning the gap. CDR3 nucleotides: TGTGCCAGCAGTGCAACGACCGGAGTCTACGAGCAGTACTTC. This encodes CASSATTGVYEQYF.

This clonotype was counted at least ten times. The CDR3 DNA sequence: TGTGCCAGCAGTTTACGCGAAAAACTGTTTTTT. Its protein is CASSLREKLFF. This rearrangement joins TRBV28 to TRBJ1-4; no clear D. This CDR3 region has 11 residues. CDR1 is MDHEN and CDR2 is SYDVKM in the germline V gene. Trimming cost V 2 bases and J 8 bases, with 3 bases left between them.

In its sample, this clonotype was seen many times. The chain joins TRBV6-5 to TRBJ1-6; the D gene is possibly TRBD1 (5 bases). The V end lost 7 bases, the J end lost 2 bases, and 15 bases lay between the germline ends. The germline CDR1 and CDR2 sequences are MNHEY and SVGAGI. This CDR3 has 16 residues. CDR3 DNA: TGTGCCAGCACAGGATCGGGGGGTACCTATAATTCACCCCTCCACTTT. Encoded protein: CASTGSGGTYNSPLHF.

This clonotype occurred many times. V gene TRBV10-3 combines with J gene TRBJ2-2, with 8 bases matching TRBD1. This CDR3 spans 14 amino acids. Germline V lookup: CDR1 ENHRY, CDR2 SYGVKD. The trim removed 6 bases at V and 4 bases at J, leaving 4 bases unmatched. The CDR3 reads CAISRDRGTGELFF. The DNA of the CDR3 is TGTGCCATCAGCCGAGACAGGGGCACCGGGGAGCTGTTTTTT.

In regard to this clonotype: Likely a read error: the CDR3 ends without its conserved phenylalanine or tryptophan. The chain uses TRBV11-2 and TRBJ2-1; TRBD2 agrees at 9 bases. Germline CDR1 reads SGHAT; CDR2 reads FQNNGV. Unmatched junction bases numbered 19, after V lost 2 bases and J lost 2 bases. This CDR3 is built from 21 residues. For the CDR3, the DNA is TGTGCCAGCAGCTTAAGGCGCCAAGCGGGAGGCCTCGCAACCCCCTACAATGAGCAGTTCTTA. Translating it yields CASSLRRQAGGLATPYNEQFL.

In its sample, this clonotype was seen many times. The chain combines TRBV13 with TRBJ1-6; D unresolved. This CDR3 spans 15 amino acids. V was clipped by 2 bases and J by 3 bases, with 8 bases between them. In germline, CDR1 is PRHDT, CDR2 FYEKMQ (reference sequence). Here the CDR3 DNA reads TGTGCCAGCAGCTTATATGGTGGCTATAATTCACCCCTCCACTTT. It is translated as CASSLYGGYNSPLHF. Combining the CDR3 with reference TRBV13 and TRBJ1-6 gives the whole variable domain AAGVIQSPRHLIKEKRETATLKCYPIPRHDTVYWYQQGPGQDPQFLISFYEKMQSDKGSIPDRFSAQQFSDYHSELNMSSLELGDSALYFCASSLYGGYNSPLHFGNGTRLTVT.

A note on this clonotype: This may come from a read error, since a much larger clone is one base off. The chain combines TRBV5-1 with TRBJ2-3, with a weak D call TRBD1 (5 bases). The CDR3 runs 14 residues. Per germline, CDR1 SGHRS and CDR2 YFSETQ. DNA for the CDR3: TGCACCAGCAGCTTAGGGGCGCGAGCAGATACGCAGTATTTT. Amino acids: CTSSLGARADTQYF.

This clonotype was seen at least ten times. The chain joins TRBV5-1 to TRBJ2-7; 7 bases are shared with TRBD1. V lost 2 bases and J lost 5; bases outside the gene matches: 10. Germline CDR1 is SGHRS and CDR2 is YFSETQ. This CDR3 contains 15 residues. The CDR3 DNA follows: TGCGCCAGCAGCTTTGAAGAGGGGGCGTGGAACGAGCAGTACTTC. Amino acids: CASSFEEGAWNEQYF.

Remarks on this clonotype: One end of the junction is discordant with germline, which a read error may explain. The V gene is TRBV28, the J gene TRBJ1-6; D possibly corresponds to TRBD1 (5 bases). CDR3 length equals 15 residues. Germline lookup yields CDR1 MDHEN and CDR2 SYDVKM. CDR3 residues: CVSSLVGRDNSPLHF. Written as DNA, the CDR3 is TGTGTCAGCAGTTTGGTCGGCAGGGATAATTCACCCCTCCATTTT.

Regarding this clonotype: One end of the junction varies from germline; a read error may be responsible. V usage is TRBV28 and J usage is TRBJ2-7; no reliable D call. The CDR3 spans 13 residues. CDR1 is MDHEN and CDR2 is SYDVKM in the germline V gene. The CDR3: CASGPVASYEQYF. Written as DNA, the CDR3 is TGTGCCAGCGGTCCAGTGGCCTCCTATGAGCAGTACTTC. The variable domain in full, with the rest retrieved from reference TRBV28 and TRBJ2-7, is DVKVTQSSRYLVKRTGEKVFLECVQDMDHENMFWYRQDPGLGLRLIYFSYDVKMKEKGDIPEGYSVSREKKERFSLILESASTNQTSMYLCASGPVASYEQYFGPGTRLTVT.

The chain recombines TRBV11-3 with TRBJ2-3; perhaps TRBD2 as D (5 bases). Germline V lookup: CDR1 SGHNT, CDR2 YENEEA. This CDR3 comprises 13 residues. V was shortened by 5 bases and J by 7 bases, with 13 bases between the two germline ends. The CDR3 loop is CASSVQRANTQYF. The CDR3 bases are TGTGCCAGCAGCGTCCAGAGGGCAAATACGCAGTATTTT.

This clonotype has ten or more counts. Here the CDR3 reads CASSRGQGETGELFF. The CDR3 DNA is TGTGCCAGCAGTCGCGGACAGGGGGAAACCGGGGAGCTGTTTTTT. This chain joins TRBV6-5 and TRBJ2-2; 10 bases align to TRBD1. J was trimmed by 5 bases and V by 5 bases; bases with no gene match: 5. The CDR3 has 15 amino acids. Germline loops: CDR1 MNHEY, CDR2 SVGAGI.

The chain employs TRBV2 and TRBJ2-4; D not certain. CDR1 is SNHLY and CDR2 is FYNNEI in the germline V gene. Trimming removed 3 bases at V and 11 bases at J, with 5 bases between. The CDR3 totals 10 residues. This chain's CDR3 is CASSDILQYF. CDR3 DNA sequence: TGTGCCAGCAGTGACATCCTTCAGTACTTC.

A note on this clonotype: The conserved final phenylalanine or tryptophan is absent from the CDR3, which likely points to a read error. The chain links TRBV25-1 to TRBJ1-6; TRBD1 aligns across 8 bases. J lost 8 bases, V lost 6 bases, and 9 bases had no gene match. Germline loops: CDR1 MGHDK, CDR2 SYGVNS. The CDR3 is 15 amino acids. The CDR3 DNA reads as TGTGCCAGCAGCCTCCGGACAGGGCTGGATTCACCCCTCCACTCT. It encodes CASSLRTGLDSPLHS.

A remark on this clonotype: Without the conserved terminal phenylalanine or tryptophan, this CDR3 likely stems from a read error. CDR3 nucleotides: TGTGCCAGCAGAGGGCAGGAGAGAAACTATGGCTACACCCTC. Encoded protein: CASRGQERNYGYTL. V usage is TRBV6-6 and J usage is TRBJ1-2; D not resolved. This CDR3 is built from 14 residues. V lost 6 bases to trimming and J lost 2 bases, with 13 bases between them. Germline CDR1 is MNHNY and CDR2 is SVGAGI (reference sequence).

A remark on this clonotype: The CDR3 ends on some other residue instead of the conserved phenylalanine or tryptophan, so this is likely a read error. No DNA is shown, since the ends of the CDR3 on it are uncertain; the CDR3 is the one TCRdb lists. This rearrangement joins TRBV10-3 to TRBJ2-7; the DNA was not used to check the table's D call, TRBD1. The germline CDR1 and CDR2 sequences are ENHRY and SYGVKD. The CDR3 contains 14 residues when both ends are counted. Here the CDR3 reads CAITEGTGTYEQYL.

With regard to this clonotype: A much larger clone sits a single nucleotide away, making a read error possible. The chain combines TRBV14 with TRBJ2-1; possible D gene TRBD2, 5 bases. The CDR3 sequence is 18 residues long. CDR1 and CDR2 (germline): SGHDN, FVKESK. V lost 4 bases and J 3 bases, leaving 22 bases between the germline ends. The DNA of the CDR3 is TGTGCCAGCAGCCTTGTGACTCCTTTCCTGGAGGACTACAATGAGCAGTTCTTC. Its protein is CASSLVTPFLEDYNEQFF.